This T cell receptor (beta chain) was recovered during a study of blood T cell repertoires in COVID-19. Study-level background: Collection of acute and convalescent COVID-19 samples took place in the United States, Italy and Spain. PBMCs, B-cell-depleted T cells, or T cells provided the cDNA or gDNA that made up the material.

Trimming left V 6 bases short and J 4 bases short, with 11 bases between. The CDR3 runs to 13 residues. Per germline, CDR1 MNHEY and CDR2 SVGAGI. Per the authors' pipeline: For nucleated cells, counts were estimated from reference gene primer amplification. The data were produced by immunoSEQ multiplex PCR, yet TCRdb's version contains in-frame clones alone and is incomplete. That table supplies the V and J calls and clone size; D and trimming were determined from the DNA. The sample contains about 61,000 clones, approximately 86% of which appear only once. The J gene is TRBJ2-3, the V gene TRBV6-5, with D uncertain. This sequence was found in a man between 65 and 85 years old with acute or convalescent COVID-19. The sequenced material came from peripheral blood. The CDR3 region is CASRHPGSDTQYF. Here the CDR3 DNA reads TGTGCCAGCAGGCACCCCGGGTCAGATACGCAGTATTTT.